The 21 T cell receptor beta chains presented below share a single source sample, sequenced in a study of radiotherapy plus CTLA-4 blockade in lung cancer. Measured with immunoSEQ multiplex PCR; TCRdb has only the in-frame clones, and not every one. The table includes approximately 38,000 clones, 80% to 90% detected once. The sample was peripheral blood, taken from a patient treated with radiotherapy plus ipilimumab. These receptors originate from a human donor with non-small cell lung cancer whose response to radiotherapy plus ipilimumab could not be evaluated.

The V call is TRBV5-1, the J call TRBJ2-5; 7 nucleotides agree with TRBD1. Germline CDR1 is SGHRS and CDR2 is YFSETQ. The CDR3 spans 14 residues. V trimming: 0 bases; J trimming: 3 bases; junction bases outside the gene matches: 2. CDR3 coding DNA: TGCGCCAGCAGCTTGGGACAGGGAAAAGAGACCCAGTACTTC. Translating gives CASSLGQGKETQYF.

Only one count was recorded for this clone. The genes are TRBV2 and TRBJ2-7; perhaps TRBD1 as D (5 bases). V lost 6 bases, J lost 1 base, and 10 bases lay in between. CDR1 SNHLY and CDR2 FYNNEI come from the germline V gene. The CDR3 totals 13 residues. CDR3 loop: CASSPDTSYEQYF. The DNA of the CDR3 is TGTGCCAGCAGCCCGGACACGTCCTACGAGCAGTACTTC.

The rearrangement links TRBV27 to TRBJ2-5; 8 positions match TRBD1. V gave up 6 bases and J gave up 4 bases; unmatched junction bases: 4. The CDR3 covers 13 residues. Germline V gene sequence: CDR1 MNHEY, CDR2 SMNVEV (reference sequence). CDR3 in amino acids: CASRPQGAETQYF. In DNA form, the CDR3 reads TGTGCCAGCAGGCCTCAGGGGGCAGAGACCCAGTACTTC.

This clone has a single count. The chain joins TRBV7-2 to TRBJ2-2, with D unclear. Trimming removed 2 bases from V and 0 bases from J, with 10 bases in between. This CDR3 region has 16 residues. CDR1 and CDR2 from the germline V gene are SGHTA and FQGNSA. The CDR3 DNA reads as TGTGCCAGCAGCTTAAGTCTAGGATCGAACACCGGGGAGCTGTTTTTT. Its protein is CASSLSLGSNTGELFF.

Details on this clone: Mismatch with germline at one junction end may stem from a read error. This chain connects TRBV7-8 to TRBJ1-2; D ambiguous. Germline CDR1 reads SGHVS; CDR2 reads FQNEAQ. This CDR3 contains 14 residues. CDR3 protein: CASSYTRDIEPPSF. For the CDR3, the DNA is TGTGCCAGCAGCTACACCCGAGACATCGAACCTCCAAGCTTC.

For the CDR3, the DNA is TGCACCAGCAGCCAAGGCCCAACCGGAGGGAAAAACATTCAGTACTTC. It translates to CTSSQGPTGGKNIQYF. This chain uses TRBV1 with TRBJ2-4; TRBD2 is the table's D call and was not checked against the DNA. TRBV1 is a pseudogene segment. This CDR3 region has 16 residues.

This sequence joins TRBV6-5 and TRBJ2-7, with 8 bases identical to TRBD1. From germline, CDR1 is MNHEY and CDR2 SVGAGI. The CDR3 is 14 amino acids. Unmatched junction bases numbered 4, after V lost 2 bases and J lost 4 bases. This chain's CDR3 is CASSYGTGGYEQYF. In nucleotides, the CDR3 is TGTGCCAGCAGTTACGGGACAGGAGGATACGAGCAGTACTTC.

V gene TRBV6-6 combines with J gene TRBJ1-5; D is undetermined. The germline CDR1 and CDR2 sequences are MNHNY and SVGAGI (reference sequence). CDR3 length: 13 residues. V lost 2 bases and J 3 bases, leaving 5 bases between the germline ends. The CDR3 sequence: CASSYVDNQPQHF. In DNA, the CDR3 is TGTGCCAGCAGTTACGTAGACAATCAGCCCCAGCATTTT.

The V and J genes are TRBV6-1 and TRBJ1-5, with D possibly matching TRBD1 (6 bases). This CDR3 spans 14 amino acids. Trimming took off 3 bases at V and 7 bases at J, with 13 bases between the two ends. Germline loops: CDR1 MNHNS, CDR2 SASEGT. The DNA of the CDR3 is TGTGCCAGCAGTGATCGGACAGATAGGCAGCCCCAGCATTTT. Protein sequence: CASSDRTDRQPQHF.

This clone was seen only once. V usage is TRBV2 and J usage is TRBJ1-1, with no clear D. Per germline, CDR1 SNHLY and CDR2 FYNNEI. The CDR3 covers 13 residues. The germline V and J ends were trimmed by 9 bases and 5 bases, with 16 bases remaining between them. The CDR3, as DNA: TGTGCCAGTCGGGGAGGGTCGTGGACTGAAGCTTTCTTT. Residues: CASRGGSWTEAFF.

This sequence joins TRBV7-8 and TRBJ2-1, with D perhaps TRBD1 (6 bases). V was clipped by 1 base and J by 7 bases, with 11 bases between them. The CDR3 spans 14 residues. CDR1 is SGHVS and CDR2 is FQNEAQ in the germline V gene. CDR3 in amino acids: CASSLGTGTNEQFF. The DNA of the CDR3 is TGTGCCAGCAGCTTAGGCACAGGGACGAATGAGCAGTTCTTC.

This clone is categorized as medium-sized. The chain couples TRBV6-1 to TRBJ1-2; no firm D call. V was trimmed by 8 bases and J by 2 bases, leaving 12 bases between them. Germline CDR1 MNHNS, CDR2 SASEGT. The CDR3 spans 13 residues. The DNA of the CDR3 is TGTGCCAGCCGTCGCGGGAACAACTATGGCTACACCTTC. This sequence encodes CASRRGNNYGYTF.

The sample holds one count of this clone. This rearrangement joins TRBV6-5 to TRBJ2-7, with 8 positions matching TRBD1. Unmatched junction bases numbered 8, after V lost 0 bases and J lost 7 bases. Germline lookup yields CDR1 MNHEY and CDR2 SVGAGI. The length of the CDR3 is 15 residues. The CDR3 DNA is TGTGCCAGCAGTTACTCCGCGACAGGGGCTGGGGAGCAGTACTTC. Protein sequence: CASSYSATGAGEQYF.

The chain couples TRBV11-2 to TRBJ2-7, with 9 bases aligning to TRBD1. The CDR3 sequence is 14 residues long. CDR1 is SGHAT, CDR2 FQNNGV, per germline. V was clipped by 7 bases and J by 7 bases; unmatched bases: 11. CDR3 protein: CASTTGTGRTEQYF. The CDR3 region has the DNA TGTGCCAGCACCACGGGGACAGGGAGGACGGAGCAGTACTTC.

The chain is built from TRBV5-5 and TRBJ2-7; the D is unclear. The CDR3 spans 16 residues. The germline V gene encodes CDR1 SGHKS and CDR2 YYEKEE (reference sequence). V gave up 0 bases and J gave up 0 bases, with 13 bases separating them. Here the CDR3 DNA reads TGTGCCAGCAGCTTGGCCTGGGCAGGTGCCTCCTACGAGCAGTACTTC. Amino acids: CASSLAWAGASYEQYF.

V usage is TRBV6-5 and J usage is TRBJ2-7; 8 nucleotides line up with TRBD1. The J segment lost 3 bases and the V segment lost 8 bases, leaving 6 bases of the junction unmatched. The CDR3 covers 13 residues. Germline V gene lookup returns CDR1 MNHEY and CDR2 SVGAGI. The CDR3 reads CASLDRDRYEQYF. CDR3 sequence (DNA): TGTGCCAGCTTGGACAGGGACCGCTACGAGCAGTACTTC.

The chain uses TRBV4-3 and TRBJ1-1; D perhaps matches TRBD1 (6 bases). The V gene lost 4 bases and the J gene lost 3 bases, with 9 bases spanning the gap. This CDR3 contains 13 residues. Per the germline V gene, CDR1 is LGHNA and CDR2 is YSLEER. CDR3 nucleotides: TGCGCCAGCAGCCGGACAGAGGACACTGAAGCTTTCTTT. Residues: CASSRTEDTEAFF.

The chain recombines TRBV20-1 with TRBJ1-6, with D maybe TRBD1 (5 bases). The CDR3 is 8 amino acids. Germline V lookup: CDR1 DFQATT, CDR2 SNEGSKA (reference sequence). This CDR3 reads CRGGPLHF. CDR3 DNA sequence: TGCAGGGGGGGACCCCTCCACTTT.

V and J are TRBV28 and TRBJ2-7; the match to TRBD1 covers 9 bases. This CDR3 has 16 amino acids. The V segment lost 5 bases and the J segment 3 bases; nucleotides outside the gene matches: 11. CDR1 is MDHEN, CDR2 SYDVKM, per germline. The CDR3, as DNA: TGTGCCAGCAGTCCAGGGACAGGGCAGGGGAACTACGAGCAGTACTTC. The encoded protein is CASSPGTGQGNYEQYF.

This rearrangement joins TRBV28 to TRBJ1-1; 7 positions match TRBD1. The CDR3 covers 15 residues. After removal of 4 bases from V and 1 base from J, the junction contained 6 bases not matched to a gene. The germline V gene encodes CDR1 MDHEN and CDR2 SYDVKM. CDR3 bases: TGTGCCAGCAGTTCCACAGGGGCCGGGAACACTGAAGCTTTCTTT. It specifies CASSSTGAGNTEAFF.

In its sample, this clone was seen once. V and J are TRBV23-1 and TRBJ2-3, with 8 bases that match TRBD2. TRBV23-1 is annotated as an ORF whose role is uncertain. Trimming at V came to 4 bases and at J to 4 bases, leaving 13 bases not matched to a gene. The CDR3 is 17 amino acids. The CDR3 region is CASSPGERGCGADTQYF. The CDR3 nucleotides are TGCGCCAGCAGTCCCGGTGAGCGGGGGTGCGGGGCAGATACGCAGTATTTT.